Sequencing of this T cell receptor beta chain was carried out in a study of blood T cell repertoires in COVID-19. About the research overall: From the United States, Italy and Spain came samples of acute and convalescent COVID-19. The analysed material was cDNA or gDNA that came from T cells, B-cell-depleted T cells, or PBMCs.

This CDR3 spans 13 amino acids. The junction had 3 bases not matched to a gene; V was cut back by 7 bases and J by 1 base. In germline, CDR1 is KGHSH, CDR2 LQKENI. A few counts support this clone. At the DNA level, this CDR3 is encoded by other sequences in the same sample as well. In the original workflow: Reference gene primers were amplified, and this amplification served to estimate nucleated cell counts. The method was immunoSEQ multiplex PCR; TCRdb's version includes in-frame clones alone and lacks a portion of them. Clonal size and the V and J genes are those of that table, whereas D and trimming came from the DNA. The sample includes roughly 120,000 clones, around 79% seen only once; the top ten take about 2.5%.

The chain is built from TRBV18 and TRBJ1-1, with 7 bases aligning to TRBD1. Sequenced sample: peripheral blood. The sequence was collected from a man in his 70s with acute or convalescent COVID-19. The CDR3 DNA follows: TGTGCCAGCTTAGGGGGCCAGAACACTGAAGCTTTCTTT. Translating gives CASLGGQNTEAFF.